Listed below are T cell receptor beta chains from one sample, sequenced in a study of CD8 T cells in Susac syndrome. Using its own MiXCR run on the immunoSEQ multiplex PCR reads, TCRdb lists one record per CDR3 protein. The data show around 280,000 distinct CDR3 sequences, roughly 81% seen once. Sequencing was done on a sample of CD8+ T cells from PBMCs. All receptors derive from a human donor with multiple sclerosis. The CDR3 runs from the conserved cysteine through the conserved F or W. D genes are given only for firm matches. Not all rows give a size; the values are once, few, many and, for expanded clones, a class.

size	V	J	D	CDR3	DNA
-	TRBV6-2/TRBV6-3	TRBJ2-3	TRBD2	CASSYGVREDTEGTDTQYF	TGTGCCAGCAGTTACGGAGTGCGGGAGGATACAGAAGGCACAGATACGCAGTATTTT
-	TRBV7-9	TRBJ2-7	TRBD2	CASSIAGEGNEQYF	TGTGCCAGCAGCATAGCGGGAGAAGGAAACGAGCAGTACTTC
-	TRBV10-3	TRBJ2-1	-	CAIKIADSPGDEQFF	TGTGCCATCAAGATAGCGGACTCCCCGGGCGATGAGCAGTTCTTC
-	TRBV6-7	TRBJ2-7	TRBD2	CASSYSSRRMAGAYEQYF	TGTGCCAGCAGTTACTCTTCCCGGCGCATGGCGGGAGCCTACGAGCAGTACTTC
-	TRBV7-3	TRBJ2-1	-	CASSLRPPGSYNEQFF	TGTGCCAGCAGCTTAAGACCCCCAGGGTCCTACAATGAGCAGTTCTTC
-	TRBV6-5	TRBJ1-3	-	CASSYSEAGAGNTIYF	TGTGCCAGCAGTTACTCTGAAGCAGGGGCTGGAAACACCATATATTTT
-	TRBV3-1	TRBJ2-1	TRBD2	CASSDYPGLPHNEQFF	TGTGCCAGCAGCGACTATCCGGGACTACCGCACAATGAGCAGTTCTTC
-	TRBV4-1	TRBJ2-5	-	CASSQMGEETQYF	TGCGCCAGCAGCCAAATGGGAGAGGAGACCCAGTACTTC
-	TRBV4-1	TRBJ2-1	-	CASGQERVGTSTVNEQFF	TGCGCCAGCGGCCAAGAGAGGGTGGGCACCAGCACCGTCAATGAGCAGTTCTTC
-	TRBV30	TRBJ2-7	TRBD2	CAQDSGRENYEQYF	TGTGCCCAAGATAGCGGGAGGGAAAACTACGAGCAGTACTTC
-	TRBV4-2	TRBJ1-4	-	CASSPYGAGKSNEKLFF	TGTGCCAGCAGCCCTTATGGCGCCGGGAAATCTAATGAAAAACTGTTTTTT
few	TRBV20-1	TRBJ2-7	-	CSAQSTAYYEQYF	TGCAGTGCTCAATCGACTGCTTACTACGAGCAGTACTTC
-	TRBV11-2	TRBJ2-3	-	CASSLAGLPTDTQYF	TGTGCCAGCAGCTTAGCCGGACTTCCCACAGATACGCAGTATTTT
-	TRBV2	TRBJ2-3	TRBD2	CASSERASGRGTDTQYF	TGTGCCAGCAGTGAAAGGGCTAGCGGGAGGGGCACAGATACGCAGTATTTT
-	TRBV27	TRBJ2-7	-	CASSLGVPYYEQYF	TGTGCCAGCAGTTTAGGAGTTCCCTACTACGAGCAGTACTTC
-	TRBV27	TRBJ2-5	-	CASSFLGTQYF	TGTGCCAGCAGTTTTCTCGGGACCCAGTACTTC
-	TRBV9	TRBJ2-7	TRBD2	CASSDQTSGTFEQYF	TGTGCCAGCAGCGACCAGACTAGCGGGACTTTCGAGCAGTACTTC